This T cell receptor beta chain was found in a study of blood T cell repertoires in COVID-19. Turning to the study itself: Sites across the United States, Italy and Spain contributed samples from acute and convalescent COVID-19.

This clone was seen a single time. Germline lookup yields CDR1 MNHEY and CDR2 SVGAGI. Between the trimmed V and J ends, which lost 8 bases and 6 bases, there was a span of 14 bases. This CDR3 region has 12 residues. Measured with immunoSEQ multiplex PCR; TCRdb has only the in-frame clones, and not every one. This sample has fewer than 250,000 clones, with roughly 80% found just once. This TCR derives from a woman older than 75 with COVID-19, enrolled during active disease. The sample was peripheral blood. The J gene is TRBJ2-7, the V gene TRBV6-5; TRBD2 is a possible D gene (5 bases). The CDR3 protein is CASSPGSGEQYV. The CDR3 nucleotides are TGTGCCAGCTCGCCGGGGAGCGGCGAGCAGTACGTC.